The TCR beta chain described here comes from a study of cytomegalovirus exposure and HLA in healthy donors. The study ran its PCR with 60 Vbeta and 13 Jbeta primers. The data were produced by immunoSEQ multiplex PCR, yet TCRdb's version contains in-frame clones alone and is incomplete. The specimen's table records approximately 130,000 clones. This TCR was recovered from a woman aged 60-70 years in good health and CMV-seronegative. What was sequenced was PBMCs.

The CDR3 is CASSISPAGNTGELFF. The CDR3 bases are TGTGCCAGCTCCATATCACCGGCAGGGAACACCGGGGAGCTGTTTTTT. This rearrangement joins TRBV18 to TRBJ2-2; D gene ambiguous. The CDR3 sequence is 16 residues long. Between the trimmed V and J ends, which lost 6 bases and 1 base, there was a span of 15 bases. CDR1 KGHSH and CDR2 LQKENI come from the germline V gene.